This TCR beta chain was documented in a study of CD8+CD57+ T cells in acquired aplastic anemia. All patients picked for sequencing had shown, by flow cytometry, an expansion of CD8+CD57+ cells. The diagnosis in all patients was severe acquired aplastic anemia. Germline values: CDR1 LNHNV, CDR2 YYDKDF (reference sequence). CDR3 size: 16 residues. For CDR3 and TCR beta VDJ profiling, genomic DNA was the template used. From the reads, TCRdb called clonotypes with MiXCR, one entry per CDR3 protein. The sample includes 310,000 or so distinct CDR3 sequences, 50% to 65% seen only once; the top ten take roughly 1.2%. Notes on this clonotype: The junction departs from the called germline gene at one end, perhaps through a read error.

The chain links TRBV15 to TRBJ2-7, with 7 bases aligning to TRBD1. The TCR sequence derives from a human donor with aplastic anemia. The sequenced sample was sorted CD4+, CD8+, or CD8+CD57+ T cells (not recorded which) from PBMCs. CDR3 sequence: CASSSTPGQTRYEQYF. In nucleotides, the CDR3 is TGTGCCAGCAGCTCAACGCCGGGACAGACGCGCTACGAGCAGTACTTC.